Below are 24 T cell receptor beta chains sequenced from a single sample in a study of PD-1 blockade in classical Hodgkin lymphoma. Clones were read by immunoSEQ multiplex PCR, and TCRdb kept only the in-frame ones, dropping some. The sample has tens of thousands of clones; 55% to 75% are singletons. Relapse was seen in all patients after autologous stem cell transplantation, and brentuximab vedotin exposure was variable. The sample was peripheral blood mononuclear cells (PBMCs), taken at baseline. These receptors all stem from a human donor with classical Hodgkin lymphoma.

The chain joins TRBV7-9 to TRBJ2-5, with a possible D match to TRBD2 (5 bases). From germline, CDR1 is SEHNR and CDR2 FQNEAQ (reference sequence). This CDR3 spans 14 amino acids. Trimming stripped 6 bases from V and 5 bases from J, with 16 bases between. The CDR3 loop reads CASRKDGGKETQYF. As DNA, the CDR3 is TGTGCCAGCAGGAAGGACGGAGGCAAGGAGACCCAGTACTTC.

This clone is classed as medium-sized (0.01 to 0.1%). The DNA of the CDR3 is TGTGCCAGCAGCCCGGGACAGGGGTATAATCAGCCCCAGCATTTT. As protein: CASSPGQGYNQPQHF. This chain links TRBV2 with TRBJ1-5, with 10 bases aligning to TRBD1. The germline V gene encodes CDR1 SNHLY and CDR2 FYNNEI. The CDR3 has 15 amino acids. V trimming: 6 bases; J trimming: 4 bases; junction bases outside the gene matches: 6.

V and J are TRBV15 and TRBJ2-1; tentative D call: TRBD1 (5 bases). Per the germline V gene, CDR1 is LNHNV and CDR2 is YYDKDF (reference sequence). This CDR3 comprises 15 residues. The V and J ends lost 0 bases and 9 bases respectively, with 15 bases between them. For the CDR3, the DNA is TGTGCCACCAGCAGAGATAGGTCCCAGGGCACTGAGCAGTTCTTC. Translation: CATSRDRSQGTEQFF.

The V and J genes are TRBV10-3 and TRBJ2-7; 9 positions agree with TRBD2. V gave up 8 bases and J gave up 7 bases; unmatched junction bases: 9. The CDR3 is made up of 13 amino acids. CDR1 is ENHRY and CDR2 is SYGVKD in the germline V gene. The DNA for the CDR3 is TGTGCCATCGGTGCGGGAGGGCCCCCGGAGCAGTACTTC. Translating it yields CAIGAGGPPEQYF.

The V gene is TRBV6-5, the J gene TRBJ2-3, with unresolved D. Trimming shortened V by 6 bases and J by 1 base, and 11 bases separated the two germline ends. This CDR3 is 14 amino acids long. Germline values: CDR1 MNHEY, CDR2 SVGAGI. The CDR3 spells CASSVRWGTDTQYF. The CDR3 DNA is TGTGCCAGCAGCGTCAGGTGGGGCACAGATACGCAGTATTTT.

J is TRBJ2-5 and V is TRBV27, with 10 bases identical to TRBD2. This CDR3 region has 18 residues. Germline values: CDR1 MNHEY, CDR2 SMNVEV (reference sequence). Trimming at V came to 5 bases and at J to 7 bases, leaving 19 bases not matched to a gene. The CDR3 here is CASSPHPLAGAPFGTQYF. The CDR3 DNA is TGTGCCAGCAGTCCCCACCCCCTAGCGGGGGCTCCCTTTGGGACCCAGTACTTC.

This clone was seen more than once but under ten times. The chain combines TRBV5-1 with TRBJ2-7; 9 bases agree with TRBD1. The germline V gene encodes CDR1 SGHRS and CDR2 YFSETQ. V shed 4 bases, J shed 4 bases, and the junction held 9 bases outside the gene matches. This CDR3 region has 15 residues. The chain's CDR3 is CASSPRTGAGYEQYF. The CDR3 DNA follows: TGCGCCAGCAGCCCGCGGACAGGGGCAGGGTACGAGCAGTACTTC.

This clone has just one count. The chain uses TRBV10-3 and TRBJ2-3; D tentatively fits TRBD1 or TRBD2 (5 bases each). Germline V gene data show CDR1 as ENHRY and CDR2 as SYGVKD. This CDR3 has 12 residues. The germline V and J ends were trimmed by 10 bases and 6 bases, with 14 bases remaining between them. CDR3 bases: TGTGCCAGCACTCACGAGGGGGATACGCAGTATTTT. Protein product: CASTHEGDTQYF.

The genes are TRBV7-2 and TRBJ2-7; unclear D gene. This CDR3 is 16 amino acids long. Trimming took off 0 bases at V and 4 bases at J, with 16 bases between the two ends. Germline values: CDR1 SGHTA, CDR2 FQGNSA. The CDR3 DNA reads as TGTGCCAGCAGCTTAGCAAGGGCTAGTTCTAGGTACGAGCAGTACTTC. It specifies CASSLARASSRYEQYF. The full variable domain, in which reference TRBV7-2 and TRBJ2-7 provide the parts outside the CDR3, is GAGVSQSPSNKVTEKGKDVELRCDPISGHTALYWYRQSLGQGLEFLIYFQGNSAPDKSGLPSDRFSAERTGGSVSTLTIQRTQQEDSAVYLCASSLARASSRYEQYFGPGTRLTVT.

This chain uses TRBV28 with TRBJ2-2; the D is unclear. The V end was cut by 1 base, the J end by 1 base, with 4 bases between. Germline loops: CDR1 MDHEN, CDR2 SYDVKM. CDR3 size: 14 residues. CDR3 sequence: CASSLYRNTGELFF. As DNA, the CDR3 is TGTGCCAGCAGTTTATATAGGAACACCGGGGAGCTGTTTTTT.

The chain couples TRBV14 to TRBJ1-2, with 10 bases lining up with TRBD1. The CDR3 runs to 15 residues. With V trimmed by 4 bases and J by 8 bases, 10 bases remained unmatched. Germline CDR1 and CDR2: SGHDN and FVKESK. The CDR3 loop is CASSPTGTGVKGYTF. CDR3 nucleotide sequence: TGTGCCAGCAGCCCCACCGGGACAGGGGTGAAGGGCTACACCTTC.

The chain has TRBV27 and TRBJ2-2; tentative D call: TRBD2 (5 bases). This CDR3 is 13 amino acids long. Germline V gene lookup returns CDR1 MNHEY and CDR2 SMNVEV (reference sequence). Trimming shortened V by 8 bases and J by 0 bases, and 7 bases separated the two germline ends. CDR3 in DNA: TGTGCCAGCGCAGCGGCGAACACCGGGGAGCTGTTTTTT. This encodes CASAAANTGELFF.

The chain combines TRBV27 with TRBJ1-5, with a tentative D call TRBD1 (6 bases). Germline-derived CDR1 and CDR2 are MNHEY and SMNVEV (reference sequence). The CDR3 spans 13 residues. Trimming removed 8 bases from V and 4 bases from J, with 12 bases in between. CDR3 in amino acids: CASSRGVNQPQHF. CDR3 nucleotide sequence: TGTGCCAGCTCAAGGGGGGTGAATCAGCCCCAGCATTTT.

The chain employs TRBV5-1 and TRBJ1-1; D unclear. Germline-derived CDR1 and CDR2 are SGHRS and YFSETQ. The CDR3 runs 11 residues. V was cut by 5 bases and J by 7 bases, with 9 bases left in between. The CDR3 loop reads CASSVRNEAFF. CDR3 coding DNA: TGCGCCAGCAGTGTTAGGAATGAAGCTTTCTTT.

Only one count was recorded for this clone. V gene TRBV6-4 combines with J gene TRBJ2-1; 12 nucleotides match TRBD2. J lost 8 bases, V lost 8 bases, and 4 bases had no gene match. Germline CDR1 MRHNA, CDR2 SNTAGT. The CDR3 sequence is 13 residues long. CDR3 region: CASALAGGYEQFF. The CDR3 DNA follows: TGTGCCAGCGCACTAGCGGGAGGTTATGAGCAGTTCTTC.

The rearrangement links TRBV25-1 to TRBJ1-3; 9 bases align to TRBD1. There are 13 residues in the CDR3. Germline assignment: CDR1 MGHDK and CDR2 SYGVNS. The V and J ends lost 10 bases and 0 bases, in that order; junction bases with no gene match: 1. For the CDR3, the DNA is TGTGCCACGGACAGGGGCTCTGGAAACACCATATATTTT. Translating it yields CATDRGSGNTIYF. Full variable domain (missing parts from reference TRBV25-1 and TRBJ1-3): EADIYQTPRYLVIGTGKKITLECSQTMGHDKMYWYQQDPGMELHLIHYSYGVNSTEKGDLSSESTVSRIRTEHFPLTLESARPSHTSQYLCATDRGSGNTIYFGEGSWLTVV.

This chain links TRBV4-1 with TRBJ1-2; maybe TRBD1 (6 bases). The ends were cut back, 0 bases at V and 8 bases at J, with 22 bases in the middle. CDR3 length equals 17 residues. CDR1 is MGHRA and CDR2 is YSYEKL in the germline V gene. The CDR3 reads CASSQEGLGTNGMGYTF. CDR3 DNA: TGCGCCAGCAGCCAAGAAGGCCTCGGGACAAACGGGATGGGCTACACCTTC.

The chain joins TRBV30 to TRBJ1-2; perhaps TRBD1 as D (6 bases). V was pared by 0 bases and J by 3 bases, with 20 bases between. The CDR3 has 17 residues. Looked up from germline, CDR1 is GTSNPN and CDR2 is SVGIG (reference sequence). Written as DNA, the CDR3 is TGTGCCTGGAGTGTAGCGGGGACACTAACGACAGACTATGGCTACACCTTC. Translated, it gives CAWSVAGTLTTDYGYTF.

This chain's CDR3 is CASSVAPRITYNEQFF. The CDR3 DNA reads as TGTGCCAGCAGCGTAGCCCCGAGGATAACCTACAATGAGCAGTTCTTC. The chain is built from TRBV9 and TRBJ2-1; D is uncertain. V was cut by 0 bases and J by 2 bases, with 12 bases left in between. This CDR3 is built from 16 residues. Germline loops: CDR1 SGDLS, CDR2 YYNGEE.

The CDR3 region has the DNA TGTGCCAGCAGCTTACCAGATGAGCAGTTCTTC. Amino acids: CASSLPDEQFF. This sequence joins TRBV7-2 and TRBJ2-1; D is ambiguous. Germline V gives CDR1 SGHTA, CDR2 FQGNSA. The CDR3 is 11 amino acids. V gave up 2 bases and J gave up 8 bases, with 4 bases separating them.

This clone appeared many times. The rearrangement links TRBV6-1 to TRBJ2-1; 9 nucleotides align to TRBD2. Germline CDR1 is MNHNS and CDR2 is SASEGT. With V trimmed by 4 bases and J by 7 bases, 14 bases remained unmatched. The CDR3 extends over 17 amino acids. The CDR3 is CASSGYGAYAGGNEQFF. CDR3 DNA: TGTGCCAGCAGTGGCTACGGGGCGTATGCGGGGGGGAATGAGCAGTTCTTC.

CDR3 DNA: TGTGCCAGCAGGACCCGGGACAGGGCTCACGAGCAGTACTTC. Its protein is CASRTRDRAHEQYF. The gene calls are TRBV6-5 and TRBJ2-7; 9 bases are shared with TRBD1. With 6 bases clipped from V and 5 bases from J, the junction kept 8 bases outside the gene matches. The CDR3 is 14 amino acids. Germline V lookup: CDR1 MNHEY, CDR2 SVGAGI.

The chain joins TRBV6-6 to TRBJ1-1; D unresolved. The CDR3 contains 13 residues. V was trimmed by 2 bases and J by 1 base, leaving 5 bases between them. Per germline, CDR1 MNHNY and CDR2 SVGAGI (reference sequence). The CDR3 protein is CASSYGGNTEAFF. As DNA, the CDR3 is TGTGCCAGCAGTTACGGTGGGAACACTGAAGCTTTCTTT.

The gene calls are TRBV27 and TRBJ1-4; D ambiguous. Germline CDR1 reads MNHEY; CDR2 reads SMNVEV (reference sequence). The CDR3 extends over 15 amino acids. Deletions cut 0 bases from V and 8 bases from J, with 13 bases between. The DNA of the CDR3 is TGTGCCAGCAGTTTATCCGGAGGTTCTGGGGAAAAACTGTTTTTT. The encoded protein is CASSLSGGSGEKLFF.